A single sample is the source of the 4 T cell receptor beta chains below, sequenced in a study of beta chain features in type 1 diabetes. Since all of the isolated RNA was reverse transcribed, expressed TCRB transcripts were what got sequenced. Here immunoSEQ multiplex PCR was the method, and the copy in TCRdb shows in-frame clones only, minus some. The sample lists fewer than 900,000 clones, 17% occurring once. The sample consisted of naive CD4+ T cells from blood. These receptors were collected from a young woman in good health.

In its sample, this clone was seen a few times. The V gene is TRBV18, the J gene TRBJ2-5; D call uncertain. Per germline, CDR1 KGHSH and CDR2 LQKENI. The CDR3 runs 15 residues. V was pared by 0 bases and J by 2 bases, with 10 bases between. This chain's CDR3 is CASSPPGQLQETQYF. DNA of the CDR3: TGTGCCAGCTCACCACCAGGCCAGCTTCAAGAGACCCAGTACTTC.

V and J are TRBV15 and TRBJ1-5, with D possibly matching TRBD1 (6 bases). The germline gives CDR1 LNHNV, CDR2 YYDKDF (reference sequence). The CDR3 extends over 14 amino acids. Deletions cut 3 bases from V and 7 bases from J, with 13 bases between. The CDR3 spells CATSRTQGTQPQHF. The CDR3 DNA follows: TGTGCCACCAGCAGGACACAGGGCACCCAGCCCCAGCATTTT.

This clone was picked up a small number of times. The sample holds other DNA sequences that translate to the same CDR3. This sequence joins TRBV5-1 and TRBJ2-5; tentative D call: TRBD1 (6 bases). Germline assignment: CDR1 SGHRS and CDR2 YFSETQ. The CDR3 length is 13 residues. The germline V and J ends were trimmed by 4 bases and 2 bases, with 9 bases remaining between them. CDR3 DNA: TGCGCCAGCAGCATCGGACAGCAAGAGACCCAGTACTTC. Translation gives CASSIGQQETQYF. The whole variable domain, filled in from reference TRBV5-1 and TRBJ2-5, reads KAGVTQTPRYLIKTRGQQVTLSCSPISGHRSVSWYQQTPGQGLQFLFEYFSETQRNKGNFPGRFSGRQFSNSRSEMNVSTLELGDSALYLCASSIGQQETQYFGPGTRLLVL.

The rearrangement uses TRBV5-4 and TRBJ2-1; D tentatively reads TRBD1 or TRBD2 (6 bases each). The CDR3 is made up of 15 amino acids. V was trimmed by 0 bases and J by 4 bases, leaving 11 bases between them. Germline-derived CDR1 and CDR2 are SGHNT and YYREEE (reference sequence). CDR3 sequence (DNA): TGTGCCAGCAGCTTGGAAACAGGGACTTACAATGAGCAGTTCTTC. Residues: CASSLETGTYNEQFF.